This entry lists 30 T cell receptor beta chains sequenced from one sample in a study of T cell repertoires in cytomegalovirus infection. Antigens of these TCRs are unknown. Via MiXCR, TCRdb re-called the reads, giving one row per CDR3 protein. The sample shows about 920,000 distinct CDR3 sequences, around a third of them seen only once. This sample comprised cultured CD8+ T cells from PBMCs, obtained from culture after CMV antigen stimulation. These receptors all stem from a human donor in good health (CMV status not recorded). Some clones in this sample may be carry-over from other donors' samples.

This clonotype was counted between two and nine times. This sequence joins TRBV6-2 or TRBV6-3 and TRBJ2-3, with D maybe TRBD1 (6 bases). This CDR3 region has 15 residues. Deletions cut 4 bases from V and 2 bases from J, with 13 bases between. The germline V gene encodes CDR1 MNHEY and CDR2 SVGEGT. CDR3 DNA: TGTGCCAGCAGTTTTACAGGGTCTCTCACAGATACGCAGTATTTT. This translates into CASSFTGSLTDTQYF.

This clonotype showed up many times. The CDR3 bases are TGTGCCAGCAGCTCAGACACCAGCAATCAGCCCCAGCATTTT. Translated: CASSSDTSNQPQHF. The chain recombines TRBV7-9 with TRBJ1-5; D is uncertain. The CDR3 length is 14 residues. Between the trimmed V and J ends, which lost 4 bases and 1 base, there was a span of 8 bases. Germline V gene lookup returns CDR1 SEHNR and CDR2 FQNEAQ (reference sequence).

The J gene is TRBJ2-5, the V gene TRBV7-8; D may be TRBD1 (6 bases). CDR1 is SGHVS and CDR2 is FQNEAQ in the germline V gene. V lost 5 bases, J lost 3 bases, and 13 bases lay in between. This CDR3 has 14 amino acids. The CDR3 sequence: CASSQQGWEETQYF. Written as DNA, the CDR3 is TGTGCCAGCAGCCAACAGGGTTGGGAAGAGACCCAGTACTTC.

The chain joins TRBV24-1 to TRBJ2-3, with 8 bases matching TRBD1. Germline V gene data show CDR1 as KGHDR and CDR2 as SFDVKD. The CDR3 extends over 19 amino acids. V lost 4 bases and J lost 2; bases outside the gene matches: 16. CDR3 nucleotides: TGTGCCACCAGTGAAGGTCTTGTCTTGGACAGGGACCACACAGATACGCAGTATTTT. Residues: CATSEGLVLDRDHTDTQYF.

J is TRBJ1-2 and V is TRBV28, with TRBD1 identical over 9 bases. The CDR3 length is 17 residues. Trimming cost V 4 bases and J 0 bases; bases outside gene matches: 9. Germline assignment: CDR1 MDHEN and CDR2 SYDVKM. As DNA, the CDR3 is TGTGCCAGCAGTTCCCTCCTTCGACAGGGGGCTAACTATGGCTACACCTTC. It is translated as CASSSLLRQGANYGYTF.

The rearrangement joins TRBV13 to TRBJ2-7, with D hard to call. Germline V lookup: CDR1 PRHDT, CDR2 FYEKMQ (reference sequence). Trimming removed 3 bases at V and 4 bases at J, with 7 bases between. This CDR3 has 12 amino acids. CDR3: CASSFLDYEQYV. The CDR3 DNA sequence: TGTGCCAGCAGCTTTCTAGATTACGAGCAGTACGTC.

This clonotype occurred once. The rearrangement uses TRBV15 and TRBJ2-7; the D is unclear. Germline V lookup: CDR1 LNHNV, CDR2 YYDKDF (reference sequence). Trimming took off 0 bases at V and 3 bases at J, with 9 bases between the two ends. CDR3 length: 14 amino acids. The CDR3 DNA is TGTGCCACCAGCAGAGATGCTATTCACTACGAGCAGTACTTC. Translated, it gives CATSRDAIHYEQYF.

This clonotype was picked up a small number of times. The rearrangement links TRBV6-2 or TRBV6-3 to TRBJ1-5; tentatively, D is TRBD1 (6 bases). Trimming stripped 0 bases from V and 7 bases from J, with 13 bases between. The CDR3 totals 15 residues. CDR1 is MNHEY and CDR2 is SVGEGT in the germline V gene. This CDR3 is CASSYSGGRRQPQHF. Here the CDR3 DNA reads TGTGCCAGCAGTTACTCAGGGGGGCGCCGGCAGCCCCAGCATTTT.

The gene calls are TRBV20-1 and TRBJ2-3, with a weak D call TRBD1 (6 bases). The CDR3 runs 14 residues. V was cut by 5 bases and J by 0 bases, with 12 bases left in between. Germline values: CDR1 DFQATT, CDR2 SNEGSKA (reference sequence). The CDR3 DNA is TGCAGTGCTGTGGGGACACCTAGCACAGATACGCAGTATTTT. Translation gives CSAVGTPSTDTQYF.

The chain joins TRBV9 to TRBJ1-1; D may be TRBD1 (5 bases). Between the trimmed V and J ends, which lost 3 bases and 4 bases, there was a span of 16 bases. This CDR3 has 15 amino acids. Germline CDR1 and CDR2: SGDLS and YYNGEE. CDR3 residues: CASSEAGRPFTEAFF. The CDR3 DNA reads TGTGCCAGCAGCGAAGCGGGACGGCCGTTCACTGAAGCTTTCTTT.

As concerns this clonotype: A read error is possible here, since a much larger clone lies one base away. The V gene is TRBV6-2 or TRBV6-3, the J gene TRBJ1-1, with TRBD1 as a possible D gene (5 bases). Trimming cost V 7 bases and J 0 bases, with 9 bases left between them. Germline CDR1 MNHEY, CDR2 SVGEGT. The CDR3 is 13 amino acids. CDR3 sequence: CASIPTVNTEAFF. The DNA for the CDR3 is TGTGCCAGCATCCCGACAGTGAACACTGAAGCTTTCTTT.

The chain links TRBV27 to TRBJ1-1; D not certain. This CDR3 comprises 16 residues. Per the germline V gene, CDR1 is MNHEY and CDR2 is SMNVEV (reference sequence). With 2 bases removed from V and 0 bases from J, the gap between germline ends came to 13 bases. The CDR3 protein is CASSLVVGNVNTEAFF. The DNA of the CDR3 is TGTGCCAGCAGTTTAGTAGTAGGGAATGTGAACACTGAAGCTTTCTTT.

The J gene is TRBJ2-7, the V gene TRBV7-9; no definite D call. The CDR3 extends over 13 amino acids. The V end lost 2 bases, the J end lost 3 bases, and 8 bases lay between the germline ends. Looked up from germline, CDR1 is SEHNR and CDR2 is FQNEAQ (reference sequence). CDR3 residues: CASSLPGVYEQYV. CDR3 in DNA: TGTGCCAGCAGCTTACCAGGAGTCTACGAGCAGTACGTC.

CDR3 sequence (DNA): TGTGCCACCGGGAAGAACACTGAAGCTTTCTTT. Translation: CATGKNTEAFF. This chain joins TRBV2 and TRBJ1-1; no clear D. Between the trimmed V and J ends, which lost 10 bases and 1 base, there was a span of 7 bases. Germline values: CDR1 SNHLY, CDR2 FYNNEI. This CDR3 comprises 11 residues.

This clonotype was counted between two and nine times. CDR3 DNA: TGTGCCAGCAGTCCCTTTGTAGGGGCTAACTATGGCTACACCTTC. Its protein is CASSPFVGANYGYTF. V gene TRBV6-6 combines with J gene TRBJ1-2, with D possibly matching TRBD1 (5 bases). This CDR3 region has 15 residues. V was cut by 5 bases and J by 0 bases, with 13 bases left in between. Germline CDR1 reads MNHNY; CDR2 reads SVGAGI (reference sequence).

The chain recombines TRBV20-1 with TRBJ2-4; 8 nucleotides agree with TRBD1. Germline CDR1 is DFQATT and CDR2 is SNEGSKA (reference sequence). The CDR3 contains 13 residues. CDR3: CSTPGQEKNIQYF. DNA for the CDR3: TGCAGCACCCCGGGACAGGAAAAAAACATTCAGTACTTC.

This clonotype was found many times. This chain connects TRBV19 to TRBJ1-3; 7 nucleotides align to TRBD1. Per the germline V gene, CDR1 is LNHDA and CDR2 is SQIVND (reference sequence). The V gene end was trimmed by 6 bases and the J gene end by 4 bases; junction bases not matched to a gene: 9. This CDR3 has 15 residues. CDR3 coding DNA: TGTGCCAGTAGAATGAAGGGGGCTGAAGGAAACACCATATATTTT. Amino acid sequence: CASRMKGAEGNTIYF.

Here the CDR3 reads CSVAGGLTEAFF. CDR3 nucleotides: TGCAGCGTCGCAGGGGGCCTCACTGAAGCTTTCTTT. V gene TRBV29-1 combines with J gene TRBJ1-1; 8 nucleotides match TRBD1. The CDR3 sequence is 12 residues long. J was trimmed by 4 bases and V by 6 bases; bases with no gene match: 4. Germline lookup yields CDR1 SQVTM and CDR2 ANQGSEA.

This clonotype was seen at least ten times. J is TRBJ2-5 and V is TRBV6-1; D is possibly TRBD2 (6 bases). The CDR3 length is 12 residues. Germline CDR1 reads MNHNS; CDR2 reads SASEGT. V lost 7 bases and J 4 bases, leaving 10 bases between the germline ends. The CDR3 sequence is CASTGGLETQYF. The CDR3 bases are TGTGCCAGCACCGGAGGGTTAGAGACCCAGTACTTC.

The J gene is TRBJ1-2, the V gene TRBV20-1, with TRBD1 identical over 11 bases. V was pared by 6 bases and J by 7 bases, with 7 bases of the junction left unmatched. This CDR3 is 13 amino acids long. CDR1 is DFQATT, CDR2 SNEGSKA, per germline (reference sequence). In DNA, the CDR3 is TGCAGTGCAAGGGACAGGGGGAACAGTGGCTACACCTTC. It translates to CSARDRGNSGYTF.

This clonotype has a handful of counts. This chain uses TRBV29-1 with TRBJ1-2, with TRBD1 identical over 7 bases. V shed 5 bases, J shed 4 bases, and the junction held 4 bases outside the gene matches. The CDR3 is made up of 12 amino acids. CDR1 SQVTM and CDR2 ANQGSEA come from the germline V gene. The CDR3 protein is CSVPGQAYGYTF. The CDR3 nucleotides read TGCAGCGTTCCCGGACAGGCCTATGGCTACACCTTC.

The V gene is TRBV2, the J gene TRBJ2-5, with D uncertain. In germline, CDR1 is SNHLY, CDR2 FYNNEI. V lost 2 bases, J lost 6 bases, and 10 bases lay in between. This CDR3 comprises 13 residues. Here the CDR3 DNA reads TGTGCCAGCAGTGAACTAGGGCTGAAGACCCAGTACTTC. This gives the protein CASSELGLKTQYF.

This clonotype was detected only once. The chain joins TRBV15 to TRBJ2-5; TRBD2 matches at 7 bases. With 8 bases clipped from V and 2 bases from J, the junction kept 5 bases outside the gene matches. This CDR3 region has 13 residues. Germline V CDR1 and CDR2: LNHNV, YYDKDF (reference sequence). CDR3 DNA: TGTGCCACCGGAGGGAGGGCTCAAGAGACCCAGTACTTC. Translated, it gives CATGGRAQETQYF.

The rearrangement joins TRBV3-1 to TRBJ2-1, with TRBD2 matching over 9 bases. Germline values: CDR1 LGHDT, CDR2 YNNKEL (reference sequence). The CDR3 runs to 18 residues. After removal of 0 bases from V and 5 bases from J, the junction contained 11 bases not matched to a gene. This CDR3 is CASSQEGLRLAGHNEQFF. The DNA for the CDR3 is TGTGCCAGCAGCCAAGAGGGTCTCAGGCTAGCGGGGCACAATGAGCAGTTCTTC.

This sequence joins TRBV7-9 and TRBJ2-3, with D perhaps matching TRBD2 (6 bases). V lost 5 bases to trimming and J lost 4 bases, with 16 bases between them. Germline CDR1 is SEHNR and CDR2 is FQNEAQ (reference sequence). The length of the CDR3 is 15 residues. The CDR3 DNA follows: TGTGCCAGCAGCCAGGGACTTCTCTCCCCAGATACGCAGTATTTT. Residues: CASSQGLLSPDTQYF.

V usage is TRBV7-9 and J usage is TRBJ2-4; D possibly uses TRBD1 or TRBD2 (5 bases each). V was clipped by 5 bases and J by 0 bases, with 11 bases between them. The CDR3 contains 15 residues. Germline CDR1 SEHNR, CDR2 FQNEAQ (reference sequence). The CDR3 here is CASSPGTQAKNIQYF. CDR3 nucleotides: TGTGCCAGCAGCCCCGGGACCCAAGCCAAAAACATTCAGTACTTC. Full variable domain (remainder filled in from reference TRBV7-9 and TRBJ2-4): DTGVSQNPRHKITKRGQNVTFRCDPISEHNRLYWYRQTLGQGPEFLTYFQNEAQLEKSRLLSDRFSAERPKGSFSTLEIQRTEQGDSAMYLCASSPGTQAKNIQYFGAGTRLSVL.

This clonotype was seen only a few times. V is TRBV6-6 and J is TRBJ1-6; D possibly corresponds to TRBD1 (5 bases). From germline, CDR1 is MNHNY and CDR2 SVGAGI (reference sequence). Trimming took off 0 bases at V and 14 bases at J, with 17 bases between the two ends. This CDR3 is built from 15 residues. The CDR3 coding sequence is TGTGCCAGCAGTTACTCCGGTTTGATGGACATCACCCTCCACTTT. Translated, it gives CASSYSGLMDITLHF.

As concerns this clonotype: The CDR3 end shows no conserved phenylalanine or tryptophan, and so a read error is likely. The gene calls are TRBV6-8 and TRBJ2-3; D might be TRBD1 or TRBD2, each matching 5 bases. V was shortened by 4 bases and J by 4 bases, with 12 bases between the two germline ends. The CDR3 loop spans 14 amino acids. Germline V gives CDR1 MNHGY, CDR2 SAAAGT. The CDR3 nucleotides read TGTGCCAGCAGTTTTGGGACGGGATCAGATACGCAGTATTCT. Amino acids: CASSFGTGSDTQYS.

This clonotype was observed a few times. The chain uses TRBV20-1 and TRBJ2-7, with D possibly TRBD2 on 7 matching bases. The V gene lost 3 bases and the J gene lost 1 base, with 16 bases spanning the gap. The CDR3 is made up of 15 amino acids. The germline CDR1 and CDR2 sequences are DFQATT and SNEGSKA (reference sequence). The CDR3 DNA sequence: TGCAGTGCTAGGATTCGCGGGGGCGCATCCTACGAGCAGTACGTC. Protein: CSARIRGGASYEQYV.

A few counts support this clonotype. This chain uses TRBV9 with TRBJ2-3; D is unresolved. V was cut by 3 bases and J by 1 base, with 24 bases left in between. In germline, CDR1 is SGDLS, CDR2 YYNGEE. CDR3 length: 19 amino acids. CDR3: CASSAHRVALDLRTDTQYF. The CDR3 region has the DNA TGTGCCAGCAGCGCCCACCGAGTAGCTCTTGACCTTCGCACAGATACGCAGTATTTT.